These T cell receptor beta chains were read from a single sample in a study of CXCR3-negative and CXCR3-positive naive CD8 T cells. Following a re-call of the 5' RACE reads, TCRdb has one entry per CDR3 protein and lacks DNA. The sample includes about 130,000 distinct CDR3 sequences. The specimen sequenced was naive CXCR3- CD8+ T cells from blood. Receptors were obtained from a human donor in good health. Some clones in this sample may be carry-over from other donors' samples. CDR3s include the opening cysteine and the closing phenylalanine or tryptophan.

TRBJ1-5,TRBV6-6,CASSYSISGDSNQPQHF
TRBJ2-1,TRBV15,CTTSRARDYNEQFF
TRBJ2-2,TRBV6-2/TRBV6-3,CASWDAGELFF
TRBJ1-5,TRBV29-1,CSVVVDNNQPQHF
TRBJ2-2,TRBV7-3,CASSLLAGGLTNTGELFF
TRBJ2-5,TRBV7-2,CASSPSLSLLPGGGETQYF
TRBJ2-7,TRBV11-1,CASSTDRYYEQYF
TRBJ2-7,TRBV10-3,CAISGGGGGESRTYEQYF
TRBJ2-3,TRBV10-3,CAISESVSGADTQYF
TRBJ2-1,TRBV2,CASRAPQDNELFF
TRBJ2-7,TRBV12-3/TRBV12-4,CASSHRGRYEQYF
TRBJ2-3,TRBV20-1,CSATRQGTDTQYF
TRBJ1-6,TRBV3-1,CASSRDRGNYSPLHF
TRBJ2-1,TRBV7-9,CASSGVNSDEQFF
TRBJ2-7,TRBV11-3,CASSGQEGDEQYF
TRBJ2-1,TRBV29-1,CSVLPGHLNEQFF
TRBJ2-5,TRBV25-1,CASSVKAERETQYF
TRBJ2-7,TRBV9,CASSPWTGASYEQYF
TRBJ2-7,TRBV20-1,CSARDPSFYEQYF
TRBJ2-5,TRBV4-2,CASSQDLGLAETQYF
TRBJ1-5,TRBV27,CASSLSGGFNQPQHF
TRBJ2-7,TRBV5-1,CASSFAGGPSHEQYF
TRBJ2-7,TRBV28,CAIKPLRPKGRRQEKGQYF
TRBJ2-3,TRBV5-1,CASSYSGLDTQYF
TRBJ2-2,TRBV29-1,CSVAGTTGELFF
TRBJ2-5,TRBV10-3,CAISESAPSEGVRETQYF
TRBJ1-1,TRBV28,CASGFITLNTEAFF
TRBJ2-7,TRBV7-9,CASSLAALGPYEQYF
TRBJ2-2,TRBV7-8,CASSLLAGVDRGGELFF
TRBJ2-1,TRBV20-1,CSASPTSGTHEQFF
TRBJ2-1,TRBV7-9,CASSQDQLNEQFF
TRBJ2-2,TRBV28,CASSRDTNTGELFF
TRBJ1-5,TRBV6-5,CASSEIERLSNQPQHF
TRBJ2-3,TRBV7-6,CASSLQSDRPITRYF
TRBJ2-5,TRBV15,CATSMGVSQETQYF
TRBJ2-3,TRBV20-1,CSARGIPSGRTADTQYF
TRBJ1-1,TRBV5-1,CASASYTEAFF
TRBJ2-2,TRBV7-3,CASSPSALAGGGELFF
TRBJ2-3,TRBV4-2,CASSDRADTQYF
TRBJ1-5,TRBV20-1,CSAIKGGQPQHF
TRBJ2-1,TRBV6-2/TRBV6-3,CASSVRGAYNEQFF
TRBJ1-1,TRBV4-1,CASSPDRRLNTEAFF
TRBJ1-2,TRBV7-2,CASSPWGSAYGYTF
TRBJ2-3,TRBV10-2,CASSEVAGVSGGPPDTQYF
TRBJ2-7,TRBV7-9,CASREGTSYEQYF
TRBJ2-7,TRBV15,CATSRGGQGYEQYF
TRBJ2-1,TRBV6-5,CASSASGGYNEQFF
TRBJ2-7,TRBV5-1,CASSLSLAGGSYEQYF
TRBJ2-1,TRBV12-3/TRBV12-4,CASSLLGFGNEQFF
TRBJ1-2,TRBV10-3,CAISQRTSDNYGYTF
TRBJ2-7,TRBV6-6,CASSYSYTSPYEQYF
TRBJ2-2,TRBV5-5,CASSLTGGWNTGELFF
TRBJ1-4,TRBV5-1,CASSLATGEEAEKLFF
TRBJ2-5,TRBV27,CASSSFDRDQETQYF
TRBJ2-7,TRBV4-1,CASSQSSAGVRDEQYF
TRBJ1-1,TRBV7-9,CASSSGQGAIENTEAFF
TRBJ1-6,TRBV25-1,CASSAIWPTTGQTPLHF
TRBJ2-3,TRBV7-3,CASSSLGGSTDTQYF
TRBJ2-1,TRBV7-3,CASSPTGFGNEQFF